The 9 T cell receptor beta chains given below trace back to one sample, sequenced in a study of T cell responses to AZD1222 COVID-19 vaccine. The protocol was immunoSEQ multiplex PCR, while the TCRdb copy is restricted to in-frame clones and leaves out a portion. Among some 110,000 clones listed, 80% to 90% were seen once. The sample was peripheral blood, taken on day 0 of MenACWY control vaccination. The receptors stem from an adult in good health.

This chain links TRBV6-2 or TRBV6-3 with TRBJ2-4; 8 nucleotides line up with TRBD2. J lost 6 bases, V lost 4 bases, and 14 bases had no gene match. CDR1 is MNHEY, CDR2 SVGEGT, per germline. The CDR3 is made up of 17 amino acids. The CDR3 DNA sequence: TGTGCCAGCAGTTCCGGGACTAGGGGCCTTCCAGGAAACATTCAGTACTTC. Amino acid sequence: CASSSGTRGLPGNIQYF.

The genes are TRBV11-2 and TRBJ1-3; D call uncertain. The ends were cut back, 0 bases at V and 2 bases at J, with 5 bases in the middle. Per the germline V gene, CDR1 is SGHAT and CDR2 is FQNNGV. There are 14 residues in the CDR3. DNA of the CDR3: TGTGCCAGCAGCTTAGAGGGTCCTGGAAACACCATATATTTT. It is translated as CASSLEGPGNTIYF.

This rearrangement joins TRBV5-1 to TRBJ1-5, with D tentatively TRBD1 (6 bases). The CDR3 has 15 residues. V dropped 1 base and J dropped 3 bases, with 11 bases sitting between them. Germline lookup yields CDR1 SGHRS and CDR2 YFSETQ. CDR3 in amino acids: CASSLIGGANQPQHF. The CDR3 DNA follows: TGCGCCAGCAGCTTGATAGGGGGGGCCAATCAGCCCCAGCATTTT.

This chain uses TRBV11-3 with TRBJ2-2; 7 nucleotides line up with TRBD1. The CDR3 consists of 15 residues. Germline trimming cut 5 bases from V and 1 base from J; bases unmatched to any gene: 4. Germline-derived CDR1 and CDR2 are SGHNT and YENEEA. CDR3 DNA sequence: TGTGCCAGCAGCAGAGACAGGGAGAACACCGGGGAGCTGTTTTTT. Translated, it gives CASSRDRENTGELFF. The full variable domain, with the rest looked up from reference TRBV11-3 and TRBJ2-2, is EAGVVQSPRYKIIEKKQPVAFWCNPISGHNTLYWYLQNLGQGPELLIRYENEEAVDDSQLPKDRFSAERLKGVDSTLKIQPAELGDSAVYLCASSRDRENTGELFFGEGSRLTVL.

The CDR3 region has the DNA TGTGCCAGCAGTACGGTCCGGGACAGGGTAAAGGGTGGCTACACCTTC. This gives the protein CASSTVRDRVKGGYTF. This sequence joins TRBV28 and TRBJ1-2, with 9 bases fitting TRBD1. Germline lookup yields CDR1 MDHEN and CDR2 SYDVKM. The CDR3 has 16 residues. V lost 5 bases, J lost 7 bases, and 14 bases stayed unmatched.

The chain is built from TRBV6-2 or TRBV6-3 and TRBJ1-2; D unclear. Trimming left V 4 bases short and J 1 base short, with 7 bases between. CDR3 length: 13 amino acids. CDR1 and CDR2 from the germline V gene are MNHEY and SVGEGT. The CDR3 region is CASSFTSNYGYTF. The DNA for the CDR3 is TGTGCCAGCAGTTTCACAAGTAACTATGGCTACACCTTC.

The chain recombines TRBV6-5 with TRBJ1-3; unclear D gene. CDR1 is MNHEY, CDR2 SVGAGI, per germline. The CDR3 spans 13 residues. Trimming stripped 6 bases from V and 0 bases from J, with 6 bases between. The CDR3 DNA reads TGTGCCAGCAGAAAGGTCTCTGGAAACACCATATATTTT. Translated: CASRKVSGNTIYF.

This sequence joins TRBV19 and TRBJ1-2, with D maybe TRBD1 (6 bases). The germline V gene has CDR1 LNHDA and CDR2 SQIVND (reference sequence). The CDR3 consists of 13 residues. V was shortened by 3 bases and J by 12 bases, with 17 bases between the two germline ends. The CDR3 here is CASSIIGGKSDTF. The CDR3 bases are TGTGCCAGTAGTATTATTGGGGGCAAGAGCGACACCTTC.

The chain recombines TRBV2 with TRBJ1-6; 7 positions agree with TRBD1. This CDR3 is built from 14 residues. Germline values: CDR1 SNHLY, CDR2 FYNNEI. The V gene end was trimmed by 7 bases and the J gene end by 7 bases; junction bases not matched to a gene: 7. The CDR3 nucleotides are TGTGCCAGCACCCCGGAGGGGGCCAATTCACCCCTCCACTTT. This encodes CASTPEGANSPLHF.